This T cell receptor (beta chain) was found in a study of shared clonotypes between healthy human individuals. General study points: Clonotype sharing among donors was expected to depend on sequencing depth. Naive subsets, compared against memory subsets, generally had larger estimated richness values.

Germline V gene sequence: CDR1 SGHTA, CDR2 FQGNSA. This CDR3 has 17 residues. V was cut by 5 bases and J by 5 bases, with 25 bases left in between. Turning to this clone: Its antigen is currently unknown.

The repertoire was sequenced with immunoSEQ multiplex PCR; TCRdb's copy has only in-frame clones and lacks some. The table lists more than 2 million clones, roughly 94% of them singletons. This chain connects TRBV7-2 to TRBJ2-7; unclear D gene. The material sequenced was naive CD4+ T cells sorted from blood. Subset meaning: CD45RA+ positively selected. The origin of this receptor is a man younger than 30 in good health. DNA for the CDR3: TGTGCCAGCAGCCCCCACCCTCTGGCTAGTAGGCCTCACGAGCAGTACTTC. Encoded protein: CASSPHPLASRPHEQYF.